Listed below are T cell receptor beta chains from one sample, sequenced in a study of human T cells and chemical hapten exposure. TCRdb reprocessed the RACE reads with MiXCR, giving one entry per CDR3 protein. Among approximately 97,000 distinct CDR3 sequences listed, about an eighth were seen once. This sample comprised whole blood, obtained in connection with sensitization to the hapten diphenylcyclopropenone (DPC). The receptors come from a woman aged 40 to 50 with alopecia areata. Some clones in this sample may be carry-over from other donors' samples. Both conserved end residues are trimmed from each CDR3. D genes are given only for firm matches.

V	D	J	CDR3
TRBV14	-	TRBJ1-1	ASSQDWGQETEAF
TRBV20-1	TRBD1	TRBJ1-4	SARDQDRVFGLF
TRBV29-1	-	TRBJ2-3	SVESTGRGNTQY
TRBV20-1	TRBD1	TRBJ2-5	SADKGTGEYQETQY
TRBV9	TRBD1	TRBJ1-1	ASSLTTGGGAEAF
TRBV20-1	-	TRBJ2-7	SATWGTPDEQY
TRBV7-8	-	TRBJ2-5	ASSPEGGLGRWTQY
TRBV20-1	-	TRBJ2-5	SARGRGTQY
TRBV10-3	-	TRBJ2-7	AIFRAPGFVFYEQY
TRBV7-2	-	TRBJ1-1	ASSSGRATTEAF
TRBV27	-	TRBJ2-2	ASSLLAMDTGELF
TRBV19	-	TRBJ1-5	ASRPGGYQPQH
TRBV4-1	TRBD2	TRBJ2-1	ASSQSTSGRAGYNEQF
TRBV19	-	TRBJ2-2	ASSSGPGGELF
TRBV20-1	TRBD1	TRBJ1-2	SAWDSIASIT
TRBV30	-	TRBJ1-1	AWSVAGRYTEAF
TRBV6-2/TRBV6-3	TRBD1	TRBJ2-7	ASQGTGRAYEQY
TRBV6-2/TRBV6-3	TRBD1	TRBJ2-5	ASSYIARGQVETQY
TRBV29-1	-	TRBJ2-2	SVIPQGSTGELF
TRBV7-3	-	TRBJ2-3	ASSLPGSGTDTQY
TRBV18	-	TRBJ1-1	ASSQGPGTEAF
TRBV12-3/TRBV12-4	-	TRBJ2-5	ASSLDGHQETQY
TRBV28	-	TRBJ2-2	ASTQGGGTGELF
TRBV27	-	TRBJ2-3	ASSLGGNWGTQY
TRBV20-1	-	TRBJ2-3	SARDPGGVRTDTQY
TRBV29-1	-	TRBJ1-2	SAVKGQGSYGYT
TRBV6-6	-	TRBJ1-5	ASSAPGANNQPQH
TRBV3-2	-	TRBJ1-6	ASSQDRNTGNSPLH
TRBV4-1	TRBD2	TRBJ2-7	ASSPIGRLREDEQY
TRBV21-1	-	TRBJ1-1	ASFARVNTEAF
TRBV18	-	TRBJ1-5	ASSSGPEKPQH
TRBV6-2/TRBV6-3	-	TRBJ1-1	ASSANRAPEAF
TRBV4-2	TRBD2	TRBJ2-5	ASSQEVPAGGQETQY
TRBV5-4	-	TRBJ2-5	ASSLAVKASYQETQY
TRBV20-1	-	TRBJ2-3	SARSETQGTDTQY
TRBV20-1	-	TRBJ2-6	SASLASGANVLT
TRBV10-2	-	TRBJ2-7	ASSETPRDEQY
TRBV28	-	TRBJ2-1	ASSGRPGMF
TRBV19	-	TRBJ1-5	ASSTGLQPQH
TRBV2	TRBD1	TRBJ2-7	AIRGTGAPSYEQY
TRBV7-6	-	TRBJ1-3	ATGFGAISGNTIY
TRBV29-1	-	TRBJ2-1	SVKDGSYNEQF
TRBV18	TRBD1	TRBJ1-1	ASSPGQGVDTEAF
TRBV5-6	-	TRBJ2-2	ASKLQGSAGELF
TRBV6-1	-	TRBJ2-2	ASRKSENTGELF
TRBV5-1	-	TRBJ2-5	ASSLGADQETQY
TRBV7-6	TRBD2	TRBJ2-1	ASSLRGGLNEQF
TRBV12-3/TRBV12-4	-	TRBJ1-2	ASSLAGTNYGYT
TRBV5-4	TRBD1	TRBJ2-4	ASSSGQGRNIQY
TRBV5-1	-	TRBJ2-7	TSSFLGNYEQY
TRBV3-1	TRBD2	TRBJ2-7	ASSRKREGTYEQY
TRBV28	TRBD2	TRBJ2-3	ASMGGGASTDTQY
TRBV11-2	-	TRBJ2-1	ASSLDLKNEQF
TRBV2	-	TRBJ2-4	ASVGALAKNIQY
TRBV4-3	-	TRBJ2-3	ASSHSTGTQY
TRBV6-6	-	TRBJ1-2	ASSYSPAGYT
TRBV10-3	TRBD1	TRBJ2-6	AISDWDRGAGANVLT